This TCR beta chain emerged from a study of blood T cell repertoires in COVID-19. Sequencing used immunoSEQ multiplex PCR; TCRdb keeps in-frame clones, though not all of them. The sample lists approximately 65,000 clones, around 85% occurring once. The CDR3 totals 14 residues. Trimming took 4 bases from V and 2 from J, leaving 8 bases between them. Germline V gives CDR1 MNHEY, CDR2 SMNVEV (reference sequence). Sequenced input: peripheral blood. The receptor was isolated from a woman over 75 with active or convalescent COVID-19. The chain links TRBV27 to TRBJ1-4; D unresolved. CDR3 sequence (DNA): TGTGCCAGCAGTTCCATAGTCACTAATGAAAAACTGTTTTTT. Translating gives CASSSIVTNEKLFF.